Shown below are 5 T cell receptor beta chains from a single sample sequenced in a study of T cell responses to AZD1222 COVID-19 vaccine. Only in-frame clones appear in the TCRdb table, and some are missing; sequencing was by immunoSEQ multiplex PCR. Among about 82,000 clones listed, 80% to 95% were seen once. The sample was peripheral blood, taken 28 days after the second AZD1222 dose. The receptor source for this set is an adult who received the AZD1222 COVID-19 vaccine.

The rearrangement links TRBV28 to TRBJ2-3, with 7 bases identical to TRBD1. Trimming took 5 bases from V and 2 from J; bases not matched to a gene: 10. The CDR3 spans 16 residues. CDR1 is MDHEN and CDR2 is SYDVKM in the germline V gene. Here the CDR3 DNA reads TGTGCCAGCAGTGCCAGCACAGGGGCAAACACAGATACGCAGTATTTT. It yields the protein CASSASTGANTDTQYF.

The V call is TRBV9, the J call TRBJ1-6; TRBD1 is a possible D gene (6 bases). The CDR3 consists of 15 residues. V gave up 0 bases and J gave up 7 bases, with 11 bases separating them. Germline CDR1 and CDR2: SGDLS and YYNGEE. CDR3 in amino acids: CASSVETTGNSPLHF. In nucleotides, the CDR3 is TGTGCCAGCAGCGTAGAGACAACAGGGAATTCACCCCTCCACTTT.

V is TRBV7-3 and J is TRBJ2-5; 7 bases align to TRBD2. V lost 2 bases and J lost 2; bases outside the gene matches: 11. Germline CDR1 and CDR2: SGHTA and FQGTGA. This CDR3 region has 17 residues. The CDR3, as DNA: TGTGCCAGCAGCTTACGGACCGGACTAGTCCAACAAGAGACCCAGTACTTC. It yields the protein CASSLRTGLVQQETQYF.

The chain combines TRBV30 with TRBJ1-4, with D possibly matching TRBD1 (6 bases). Germline CDR1 reads GTSNPN; CDR2 reads SVGIG (reference sequence). The CDR3 extends over 12 amino acids. V lost 4 bases, J lost 12 bases, and 15 bases lay in between. The CDR3 DNA reads as TGTGCCTGGATGGGGGCCCGGGATGAACTGTTTTTT. It encodes CAWMGARDELFF.

This sequence joins TRBV4-1 and TRBJ2-7; 10 bases are a match to TRBD2. The CDR3 loop spans 15 amino acids. V lost 1 base and J lost 2; bases outside the gene matches: 2. Germline CDR1 reads MGHRA; CDR2 reads YSYEKL. The CDR3 is CASSQVLAGAYEQYF. The DNA for the CDR3 is TGCGCCAGCAGCCAAGTCCTAGCGGGGGCCTACGAGCAGTACTTC.